One and the same sample provided the 21 T cell receptor beta chains below, sequenced in a study of cytomegalovirus exposure and HLA in healthy donors. Researchers ran the PCR with 60 Vbeta and 13 Jbeta primers. Only in-frame clones appear in the TCRdb table, and some are missing; sequencing was by immunoSEQ multiplex PCR. In the table there are about 73,000 clones, 60% to 85% of which are singletons. The sample taken for sequencing was PBMCs. These receptors came from a man aged 65 to 85 in good health and CMV-seronegative.

The V call is TRBV4-3, the J call TRBJ1-5; the match to TRBD1 covers 10 bases. V shed 2 bases and J 6 bases; nucleotides not matched to a gene: 10. This CDR3 is built from 17 residues. Germline V gene sequence: CDR1 LGHNA, CDR2 YSLEER. DNA for the CDR3: TGCGCCAGCAGCCAAAATACCGGGACAGGGGATCGTCAGCCCCAGCATTTT. It codes for CASSQNTGTGDRQPQHF.

J is TRBJ2-2 and V is TRBV7-2, with 8 positions matching TRBD1. V lost 6 bases, J lost 5 bases, and 5 bases stayed unmatched. Germline CDR1 is SGHTA and CDR2 is FQGNSA. The CDR3 sequence is 14 residues long. DNA of the CDR3: TGTGCCAGCAGACGGACAGGGATGACCGGGGAGCTGTTTTTT. Protein: CASRRTGMTGELFF.

The V call is TRBV10-2, the J call TRBJ1-2; D is undetermined. V was clipped by 4 bases and J by 5 bases, with 11 bases between them. The CDR3 is 13 amino acids. Per the germline V gene, CDR1 is WSHSY and CDR2 is SAAADI. CDR3 nucleotide sequence: TGCGCCAGCAGTGCTGGGAGCCAATATGGCTACACCTTC. Encoded protein: CASSAGSQYGYTF.

This clone came up a few times. The sample holds other DNA sequences that translate to the same CDR3. The rearrangement joins TRBV6-1 to TRBJ1-1; 7 nucleotides align to TRBD1. CDR1 is MNHNS and CDR2 is SASEGT in the germline V gene. V lost 8 bases, J lost 2 bases, and 2 bases stayed unmatched. The CDR3 runs to 12 residues. This CDR3 reads CASGDSNTEAFF. The CDR3 region has the DNA TGTGCCAGCGGGGACAGCAACACTGAAGCTTTCTTT.

The CDR3 region is CASSLGTGRTEAFF. The CDR3 DNA reads TGTGCCAGCAGTTTAGGGACAGGGAGGACTGAAGCTTTCTTT. The chain is built from TRBV28 and TRBJ1-1, with TRBD1 identical over 9 bases. Germline assignment: CDR1 MDHEN and CDR2 SYDVKM. This CDR3 has 14 amino acids. The V and J ends lost 2 bases and 5 bases, in that order; junction bases with no gene match: 3.

This clone is a singleton in its sample. Here the CDR3 reads CASSLQGASDTQYF. DNA for the CDR3: TGCGCCAGCAGCTTACAGGGGGCGTCAGATACGCAGTATTTT. The chain couples TRBV5-1 to TRBJ2-3, with 9 nucleotides matching TRBD1. Germline V gives CDR1 SGHRS, CDR2 YFSETQ. V gave up 2 bases and J gave up 4 bases; unmatched junction bases: 2. CDR3 length: 14 amino acids.

The chain uses TRBV19 and TRBJ2-5, with D possibly being TRBD1 (5 bases). The J call may be in error: the DNA end matches TRBJ2-7 better. The CDR3 covers 13 residues. Germline CDR1 is LNHDA and CDR2 is SQIVND (reference sequence). The CDR3 loop reads CASSIARDYEQYF. The CDR3 region has the DNA TGTGCCAGTAGTATAGCCAGGGACTACGAGCAGTACTTC.

The chain uses TRBV5-1 and TRBJ2-5; maybe TRBD2 (5 bases). With the DNA end fitting TRBJ2-7 better, the J assignment may be wrong. This CDR3 is 17 amino acids long. Germline assignment: CDR1 SGHRS and CDR2 YFSETQ. The CDR3 DNA reads TGCGCCAGCGTAAAGGCCGGAGAATATGAGGGTTTCCACGAGCAGTACTTC. Its translation: CASVKAGEYEGFHEQYF.

This clone showed up just once. The DNA is left out, because the CDR3 cannot be placed on it with certainty; the CDR3 is given as TCRdb lists it. The chain recombines TRBV7-9 with TRBJ2-7; TRBD1 was called by the table and not checked on the DNA. The CDR3 length equals 16 residues, ends included. Germline CDR1 is SEHNR and CDR2 is FQNEAQ (reference sequence). CDR3: CASSLYSGQGLGEQYF.

This clone has more than one count but fewer than ten. The chain carries TRBV6-5 and TRBJ2-7, with 13 bases lining up with TRBD2. Germline V gene sequence: CDR1 MNHEY, CDR2 SVGAGI. V dropped 6 bases and J dropped 4; count of bases not matched to a gene: 6. This CDR3 region has 15 residues. The CDR3 region has the DNA TGTGCCAGCAGCTATTTGGGACTAGCGGGATACGAGCAGTACTTC. It translates to CASSYLGLAGYEQYF.

This clone showed up just once. The chain links TRBV18 to TRBJ1-6, with D possibly TRBD1 on 5 matching bases. The germline V gene encodes CDR1 KGHSH and CDR2 LQKENI. The CDR3 covers 13 residues. Trimming removed 6 bases from V and 10 bases from J, with 13 bases in between. The CDR3 sequence is CASSSGIESPLHF. In DNA, the CDR3 is TGTGCCAGCTCGTCAGGGATAGAATCACCCCTCCACTTT.

J is TRBJ2-3 and V is TRBV5-4; TRBD2 is a possible D gene (6 bases). The length of the CDR3 is 14 residues. The V gene lost 1 base and the J gene lost 5 bases, with 11 bases spanning the gap. Germline-derived CDR1 and CDR2 are SGHNT and YYREEE (reference sequence). CDR3 in DNA: TGTGCCAGCAGCTTGAGGACGGAGGGAGATACGCAGTATTTT. Translating gives CASSLRTEGDTQYF. Looking up the rest from reference TRBV5-4 and TRBJ2-3 gives the full variable domain: ETGVTQSPTHLIKTRGQQVTLRCSSQSGHNTVSWYQQALGQGPQFIFQYYREEENGRGNFPPRFSGLQFPNYSSELNVNALELDDSALYLCASSLRTEGDTQYFGPGTRLTVL.

To note about this clone: Its ends do not fully match the called genes, so a read error is possible. The chain joins TRBV7-9 to TRBJ1-4; D gene uncertain. Germline CDR1 is SEHNR and CDR2 is FQNEAQ (reference sequence). The CDR3 sequence is 18 residues long. CDR3 DNA: TGTTCCAGCAGCTTAAGCGATCTGGTCGGCAGTCTTCGGGAAAAACTGTTTTTT. Protein product: CSSSLSDLVGSLREKLFF.

The chain carries TRBV18 and TRBJ1-3; tentatively, D is TRBD1 (6 bases). From germline, CDR1 is KGHSH and CDR2 LQKENI. Trimming took off 3 bases at V and 5 bases at J, with 11 bases between the two ends. The CDR3 spans 14 residues. The CDR3 loop reads CASSPAGERNTIYF. Written as DNA, the CDR3 is TGTGCCAGCTCACCCGCAGGGGAAAGAAACACCATATATTTT. The variable domain in full, with the rest retrieved from reference TRBV18 and TRBJ1-3, is NAGVMQNPRHLVRRRGQEARLRCSPMKGHSHVYWYRQLPEEGLKFMVYLQKENIIDESGMPKERFSAEFPKEGPSILRIQQVVRGDSAAYFCASSPAGERNTIYFGEGSWLTVV.

The V gene is TRBV7-2, the J gene TRBJ2-2, with 10 bases fitting TRBD2. This CDR3 has 19 residues. V shed 2 bases and J 4 bases; nucleotides not matched to a gene: 13. Germline V gene lookup returns CDR1 SGHTA and CDR2 FQGNSA. CDR3 loop: CASSLFGLAGDGITGELFF. The CDR3 coding sequence is TGTGCCAGCAGCTTATTCGGTCTAGCGGGAGACGGGATCACCGGGGAGCTGTTTTTT.

About this clone: Germline is not matched at one junction end, which may reflect a read error. The sample holds other DNA sequences that translate to the same CDR3. The chain has TRBV10-1 and TRBJ2-3; 8 bases fit TRBD2. The CDR3 is made up of 15 amino acids. Germline CDR1 reads WNHNN; CDR2 reads SYGVQD (reference sequence). CDR3 DNA sequence: TGCGCTAGCAGTGAGTCCGGGACTAGGGCCGATACGCAGTATTTT. It translates to CASSESGTRADTQYF.

The gene calls are TRBV5-4 and TRBJ2-7, with TRBD2 identical over 12 bases. CDR3 length: 15 residues. V gave up 3 bases and J gave up 3 bases; unmatched junction bases: 4. Looked up from germline, CDR1 is SGHNT and CDR2 is YYREEE (reference sequence). The CDR3 DNA is TGTGCCAGCAGCTCCCAACTAGCGGGAGGCTACGAGCAGTACTTC. Protein: CASSSQLAGGYEQYF.

There are a few counts of this clone. The rearrangement uses TRBV6-5 and TRBJ2-1, with 7 bases matching TRBD2. The CDR3 length is 15 residues. V lost 4 bases and J lost 8; bases outside the gene matches: 11. Germline CDR1 MNHEY, CDR2 SVGAGI. Here the CDR3 DNA reads TGTGCCAGCAGTTTGCGGGGGAGTTTGAAGTATGAGCAGTTCTTC. Its protein product is CASSLRGSLKYEQFF.

The chain is built from TRBV27 and TRBJ1-1; tentatively, D is TRBD1 (6 bases). This CDR3 comprises 12 residues. The germline gives CDR1 MNHEY, CDR2 SMNVEV (reference sequence). V lost 8 bases and J lost 5, with 12 bases in between. The CDR3 spells CASGLTGTEAFF. In nucleotides, the CDR3 is TGTGCCAGCGGGCTCACAGGGACTGAAGCTTTCTTT.

This clone was counted a single time. This chain links TRBV5-1 with TRBJ2-5; 12 bases are a match to TRBD1. Looked up from germline, CDR1 is SGHRS and CDR2 is YFSETQ. J was trimmed by 5 bases and V by 4 bases; bases with no gene match: 6. This CDR3 region has 15 residues. This CDR3 reads CASSLTGTGGETQYF. The DNA for the CDR3 is TGCGCCAGCAGCCTGACCGGGACAGGGGGCGAGACCCAGTACTTC.

This chain joins TRBV7-6 and TRBJ2-1, with 12 bases matching TRBD2. This CDR3 spans 15 amino acids. Trimming took 5 bases from V and 9 from J; bases not matched to a gene: 8. Germline values: CDR1 SGHVS, CDR2 FNYEAQ. The CDR3 region is CASSKASGRVPEQFF. The CDR3 nucleotides are TGTGCCAGCAGCAAAGCTAGCGGGAGGGTTCCTGAGCAGTTCTTC.